This T cell receptor (beta chain) was captured in a study of blood T cells in healthy people across ages (dated by TCRdb to about 2015). Some background on the complete study: In model experiments, template switching captured roughly one uniquely barcoded TCR beta cDNA molecule for every two T cells. The study measured age-related changes in TCR beta repertoire diversity using deep sequencing normalized with unique cDNA molecular identifiers. The donors were split into four age groups: young (average 16 years), middle-aged (about 40), aged (about 56) and long-lived (approximately 80). To avoid experimental bias, donors of different ages were distributed randomly across sequencing lanes. For two donors (one aged 18 to 30 and one aged 80 or older), the study analyzed two additional independent replicas of 1 million unique cDNA reads from the same blood draw.

CDR1 SGHRS and CDR2 YFSETQ are derived from the germline V gene. A distance of 19 bases separates the germline ends of V and J, which lose 7 bases and 2 bases respectively. Counted from cysteine to phenylalanine, this CDR3 has 16 amino acids. The entry retains the CDR3 DNA only, 48 bases that are in frame from base 1. The receptor library was made with 5' RACE. These reads were obtained on an Illumina HiSeq 2500. The second PCR ran for about 7 to 11 cycles and used a J-beta primer mix along with a sample-barcoded 5' primer. A template-switch 5' adaptor carrying 12 random nucleotides introduced a unique molecular identifier onto each TCR beta cDNA molecule. Each sample yielded at least 3 million CDR3-containing paired-end reads. All of the RNA was converted into first-strand cDNA using the Mint cDNA synthesis kit, with a TRBC-specific oligonucleotide serving as the primer. All cDNA was treated with uracil-DNA glycosylase and then went through a first 18-cycle PCR with the universal primers M1SS and BC2_uni_R. In the original analysis: Each sample was normalized by randomly selecting 1 million high-quality reads, each carrying a distinct molecular identifier. Instead of being binned into consensus sequences, reads with shared molecular identifiers were discarded. MiTCR, set to a Q25 quality threshold and the strictest error-elimination algorithm, was used for CDR3 identification, clonotype clustering and error correction. Lower-bound total TCR beta diversity was estimated with a nonparametric unseen species model using Euler transformation. Using fastp at Q25 and MiXCR, TCRdb reprocessed the public reads and kept productive beta chains. A single entry per CDR3 protein holds the most common genes and DNA from its merged rows. TCRdb, rather than the study authors, made the V and J calls. This sample gives around 1.7 million distinct CDR3 sequences in total; about 30% of them show up just once. The ten largest clones capture less than 9.5% of the sample.

General findings and caveats noted by the study authors: Estimates of total diversity based on one million sequenced T cells were regarded as lower bounds and as underestimates. Because the CMV infection status of the donors was unknown, age-related changes in expanded clonotypes may potentially have been confounded. The long-lived group showed more naive CD4+ T cells, fewer expanded clones and increased TCR diversity than the aged group, suggesting age selection. A strong correlation was found between observed TCR beta diversity and the percentage of naive T cells measured by flow cytometry. Bulk unsorted PBMC profiling prevented conclusive comparison of naive and antigen-experienced compartments. As age increased, observed TCR beta diversity per million T cells dropped in a roughly linear way, and a significant reduction was already evident by age 40.

The table lists this clonotype with a few counts. Its antigen is still unknown. No base qualities exist here, and no much larger clone lies one base off it. Donors were 40 or so systemically healthy Caucasian individuals from Russia aged roughly 6 to 90 years. Each donor gave ten milliliters of peripheral blood, drawn into EDTA-treated Vacutainer tubes. Ficoll-Paque density-gradient centrifugation was used to isolate PBMCs, with at least 7 million obtained per sample. Trizol reagent was used to extract total RNA from the PBMCs, yielding at least 5.5 micrograms per sample. For every donor, flow cytometry on a PBMC aliquot measured the percentage of naive CD45RAhigh/CD27high T cells.

The sequence was collected from a woman aged 25-40 years in good health. The sequence is built from TRBV5-1 and TRBJ2-1, with the D assignment possibly TRBD1 or TRBD2, given 6 matching bases for each. What was sequenced was blood. The CDR3 protein is CASRGTPGQTYNEQFF. The DNA reads as follows: TGCGCCAGCCGGGGGACTCCGGGACAAACCTACAATGAGCAGTTCTTC.